The 15 T cell receptor beta chains below all came from one sample that was sequenced in a study of T cell responses to AZD1222 COVID-19 vaccine. Profiled with immunoSEQ multiplex PCR; TCRdb holds only in-frame clones, not every one. The table shows about 56,000 clones, with 80% occurring only once. The specimen comprised peripheral blood, sampled 28 days after the second AZD1222 dose. Receptors were obtained from an adult who received the AZD1222 COVID-19 vaccine.

The chain links TRBV28 to TRBJ1-1; D might be TRBD1 (6 bases). V was cut by 5 bases and J by 0 bases, with 16 bases left in between. Germline V gene data show CDR1 as MDHEN and CDR2 as SYDVKM. The CDR3 is made up of 16 amino acids. CDR3 residues: CASSAPGTLMNTEAFF. The DNA of the CDR3 is TGTGCCAGCAGTGCCCCCGGGACACTAATGAACACTGAAGCTTTCTTT.

The J gene is TRBJ2-3, the V gene TRBV5-4; 9 bases fit TRBD2. This CDR3 has 18 residues. The V and J ends lost 0 bases and 3 bases, in that order; junction bases with no gene match: 11. The germline V gene encodes CDR1 SGHNT and CDR2 YYREEE (reference sequence). The CDR3 sequence: CASSLAIRAGGLTDTQYF. The CDR3 coding sequence is TGTGCCAGCAGCTTGGCCATCAGGGCGGGAGGGTTAACAGATACGCAGTATTTT.

This clone was picked up a small number of times. The gene calls are TRBV28 and TRBJ1-3, with no clear D. The CDR3 has 16 amino acids. Germline loops: CDR1 MDHEN, CDR2 SYDVKM. V dropped 1 base and J dropped 0 bases, with 10 bases sitting between them. The CDR3 nucleotides are TGTGCCAGCAGTTTATTCCGCCGGTTCTCTGGAAACACCATATATTTT. Translated, it gives CASSLFRRFSGNTIYF.

This clone was detected only once. V usage is TRBV5-1 and J usage is TRBJ2-7; a possible D gene is TRBD1 (5 bases). The CDR3 has 14 amino acids. Germline CDR1 reads SGHRS; CDR2 reads YFSETQ. V lost 6 bases and J 3 bases, leaving 16 bases between the germline ends. CDR3 sequence: CASKSSDNFYEQYF. The CDR3 DNA reads TGCGCCAGCAAGTCGTCGGACAATTTCTACGAGCAGTACTTC.

A few counts support this clone. This rearrangement joins TRBV20-1 to TRBJ1-2; D may be TRBD1 (5 bases). CDR1 and CDR2 from the germline V gene are DFQATT and SNEGSKA (reference sequence). The ends were cut back, 3 bases at V and 4 bases at J, with 18 bases in the middle. The CDR3 has 15 amino acids. For the CDR3, the DNA is TGCAGTGCTAGTGGGGCCTATCAGGGAGGCTATGGCTACACCTTC. This codes for CSASGAYQGGYGYTF.

V and J are TRBV7-2 and TRBJ2-6; no clear D gene. CDR3 length: 13 residues. Germline values: CDR1 SGHTA, CDR2 FQGNSA. V shed 2 bases and J shed 2 bases, with 1 base lying between them. The CDR3 coding sequence is TGTGCCAGCAGCTTACCTGGGGCCAACGTCCTGACTTTC. Protein product: CASSLPGANVLTF.

The chain is built from TRBV6-5 and TRBJ2-1; 8 bases line up with TRBD2. After removal of 9 bases from V and 5 bases from J, the junction contained 9 bases not matched to a gene. The CDR3 sequence is 14 residues long. Germline lookup yields CDR1 MNHEY and CDR2 SVGAGI. The CDR3 spells CASTQAGAHNEQFF. In DNA form, the CDR3 reads TGTGCCAGTACTCAAGCGGGAGCTCACAATGAGCAGTTCTTC.

This chain links TRBV2 with TRBJ1-5; tentative D call: TRBD1 (6 bases). Trimming removed 6 bases from V and 1 base from J, with 7 bases in between. Germline CDR1 reads SNHLY; CDR2 reads FYNNEI. The CDR3 sequence is 13 residues long. The CDR3 DNA follows: TGTGCCAGCAGCGGACAGAGCAATCAGCCCCAGCATTTT. It encodes CASSGQSNQPQHF.

The chain recombines TRBV20-1 with TRBJ2-7; D is possibly TRBD2 (6 bases). V gave up 3 bases and J gave up 4 bases, with 7 bases separating them. The CDR3 sequence is 11 residues long. Germline V gene lookup returns CDR1 DFQATT and CDR2 SNEGSKA (reference sequence). CDR3 region: CSAREGYEQYF. CDR3 in DNA: TGCAGTGCTAGGGAGGGGTACGAGCAGTACTTC.

This clone was seen more than once but under ten times. The chain is built from TRBV4-2 and TRBJ2-1, with TRBD1 identical over 7 bases. V trimming: 3 bases; J trimming: 13 bases; junction bases outside the gene matches: 9. In germline, CDR1 is LGHNA, CDR2 YNFKEQ. The length of the CDR3 is 13 residues. CDR3 nucleotide sequence: TGTGCCAGCAGCCAGTCCCAGGGGGTAAACCAGTTCTTC. Translated: CASSQSQGVNQFF.

The gene calls are TRBV5-4 and TRBJ2-1, with D unclear. Trimming left V 4 bases short and J 2 bases short, with 13 bases between. Looked up from germline, CDR1 is SGHNT and CDR2 is YYREEE (reference sequence). CDR3 size: 15 residues. Written as DNA, the CDR3 is TGTGCCAGCAGCCGTATAGGAGTAACCTACAATGAGCAGTTCTTC. Encoded protein: CASSRIGVTYNEQFF.

The chain couples TRBV5-1 to TRBJ2-5; D call uncertain. V was pared by 3 bases and J by 1 base, with 13 bases between. From germline, CDR1 is SGHRS and CDR2 YFSETQ. The CDR3 covers 15 residues. The CDR3 region is CASSWASNRQETQYF. The DNA of the CDR3 is TGCGCCAGCAGCTGGGCCAGCAACCGCCAAGAGACCCAGTACTTC.

This chain links TRBV27 with TRBJ1-5, with D possibly TRBD1 on 6 matching bases. The CDR3 contains 15 residues. Trimming left V 6 bases short and J 4 bases short, with 16 bases between. Looked up from germline, CDR1 is MNHEY and CDR2 is SMNVEV (reference sequence). The CDR3 is CASSPSGHRNQPQHF. CDR3 DNA sequence: TGTGCCAGCAGCCCTTCGGGACACCGAAATCAGCCCCAGCATTTT.

The rearrangement uses TRBV6-2 or TRBV6-3 and TRBJ2-7; TRBD2 matches at 9 bases. Germline lookup yields CDR1 MNHEY and CDR2 SVGEGT. V lost 2 bases to trimming and J lost 0 bases; unmatched junction nucleotides: 2. The CDR3 sequence is 15 residues long. CDR3 DNA: TGTGCCAGCAGTTACCTAGCGGGGAGCTCCTACGAGCAGTACTTC. Translating gives CASSYLAGSSYEQYF.

V usage is TRBV19 and J usage is TRBJ1-5; 8 nucleotides align to TRBD1. The J segment lost 2 bases and the V segment lost 6 bases, leaving 3 bases of the junction unmatched. Germline values: CDR1 LNHDA, CDR2 SQIVND (reference sequence). This CDR3 region has 14 residues. The CDR3 coding sequence is TGTGCCAGTAGGTCGGACAGGGGCAATCAGCCCCAGCATTTT. Translation: CASRSDRGNQPQHF.